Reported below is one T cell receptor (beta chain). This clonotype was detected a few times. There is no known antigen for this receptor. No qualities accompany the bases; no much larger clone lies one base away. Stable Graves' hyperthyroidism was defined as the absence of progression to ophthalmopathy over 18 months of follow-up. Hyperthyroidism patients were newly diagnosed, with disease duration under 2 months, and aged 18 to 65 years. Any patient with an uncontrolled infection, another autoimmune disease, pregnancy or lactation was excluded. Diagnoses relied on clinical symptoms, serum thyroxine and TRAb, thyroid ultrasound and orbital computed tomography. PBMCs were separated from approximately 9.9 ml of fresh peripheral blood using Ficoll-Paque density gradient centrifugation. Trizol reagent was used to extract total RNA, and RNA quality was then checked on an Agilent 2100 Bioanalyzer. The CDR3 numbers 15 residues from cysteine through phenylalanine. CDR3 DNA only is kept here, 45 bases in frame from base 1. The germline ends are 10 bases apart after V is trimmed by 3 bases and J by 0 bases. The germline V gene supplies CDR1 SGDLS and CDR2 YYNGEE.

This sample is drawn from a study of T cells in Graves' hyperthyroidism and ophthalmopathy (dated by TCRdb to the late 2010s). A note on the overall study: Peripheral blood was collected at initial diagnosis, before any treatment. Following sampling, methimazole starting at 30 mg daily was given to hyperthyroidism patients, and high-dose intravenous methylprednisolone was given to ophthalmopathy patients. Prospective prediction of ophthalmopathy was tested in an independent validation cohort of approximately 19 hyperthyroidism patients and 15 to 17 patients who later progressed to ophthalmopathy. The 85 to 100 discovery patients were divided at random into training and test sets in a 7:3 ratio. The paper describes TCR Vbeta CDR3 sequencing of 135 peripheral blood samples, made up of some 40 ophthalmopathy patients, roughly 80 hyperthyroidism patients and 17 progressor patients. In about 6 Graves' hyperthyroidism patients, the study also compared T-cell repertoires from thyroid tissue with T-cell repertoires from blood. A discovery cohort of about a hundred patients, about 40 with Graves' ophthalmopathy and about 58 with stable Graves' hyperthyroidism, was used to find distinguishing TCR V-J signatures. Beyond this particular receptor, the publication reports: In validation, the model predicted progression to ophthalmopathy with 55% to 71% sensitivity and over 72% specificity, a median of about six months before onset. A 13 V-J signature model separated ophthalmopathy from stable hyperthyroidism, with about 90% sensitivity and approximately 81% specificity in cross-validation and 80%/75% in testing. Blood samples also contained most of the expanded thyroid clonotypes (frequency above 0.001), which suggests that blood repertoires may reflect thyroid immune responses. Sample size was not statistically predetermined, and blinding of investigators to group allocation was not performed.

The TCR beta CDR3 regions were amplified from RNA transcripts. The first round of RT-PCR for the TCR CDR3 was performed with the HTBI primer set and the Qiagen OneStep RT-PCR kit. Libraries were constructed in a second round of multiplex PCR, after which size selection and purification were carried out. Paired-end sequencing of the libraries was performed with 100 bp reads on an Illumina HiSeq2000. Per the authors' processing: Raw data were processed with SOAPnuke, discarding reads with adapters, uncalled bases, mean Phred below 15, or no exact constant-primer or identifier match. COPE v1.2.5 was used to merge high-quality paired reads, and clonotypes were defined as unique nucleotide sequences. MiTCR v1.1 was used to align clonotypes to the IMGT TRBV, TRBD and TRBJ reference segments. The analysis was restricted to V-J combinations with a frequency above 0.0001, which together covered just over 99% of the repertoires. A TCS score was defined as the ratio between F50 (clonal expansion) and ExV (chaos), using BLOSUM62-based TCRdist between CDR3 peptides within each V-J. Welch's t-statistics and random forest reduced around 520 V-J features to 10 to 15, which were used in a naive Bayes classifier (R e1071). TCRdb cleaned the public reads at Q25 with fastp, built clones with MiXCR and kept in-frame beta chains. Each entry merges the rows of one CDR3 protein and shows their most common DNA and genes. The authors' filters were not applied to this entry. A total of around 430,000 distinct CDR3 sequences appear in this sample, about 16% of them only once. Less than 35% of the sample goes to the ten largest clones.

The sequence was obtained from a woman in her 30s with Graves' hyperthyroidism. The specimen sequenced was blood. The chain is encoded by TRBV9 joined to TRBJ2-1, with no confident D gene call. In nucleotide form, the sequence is TGTGCCAGCAGCGCGGACGGAAACTCCTACAATGAGCAGTTCTTC. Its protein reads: CASSADGNSYNEQFF.